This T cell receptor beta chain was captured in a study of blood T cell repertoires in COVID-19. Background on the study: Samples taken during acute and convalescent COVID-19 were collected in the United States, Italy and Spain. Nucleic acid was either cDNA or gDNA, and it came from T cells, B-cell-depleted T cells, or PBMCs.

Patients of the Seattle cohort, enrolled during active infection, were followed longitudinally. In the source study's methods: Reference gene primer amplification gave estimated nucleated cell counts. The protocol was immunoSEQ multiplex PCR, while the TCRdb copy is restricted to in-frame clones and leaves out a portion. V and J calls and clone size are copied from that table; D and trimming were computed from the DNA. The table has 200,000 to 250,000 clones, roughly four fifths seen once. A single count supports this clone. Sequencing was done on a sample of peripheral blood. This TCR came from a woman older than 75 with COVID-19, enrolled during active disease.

The CDR3 DNA reads TGTGCCAGCTCACCATGGACACAGAACACCGGGGAGCTGTTTTTT. Protein product: CASSPWTQNTGELFF. The chain joins TRBV18 to TRBJ2-2, with D possibly TRBD1 on 5 matching bases. The V gene's germline CDR1 is KGHSH and CDR2 LQKENI. The V end lost 2 bases, the J end lost 1 base, and 8 bases lay between the germline ends. The CDR3 runs to 15 residues.